A selection of T cell receptor beta chains follows, all from one sample in a study of OX40 agonist ivuxolimab in advanced cancers. TCRdb keeps only in-frame clones here, not all; method: immunoSEQ multiplex PCR. The sample contains about 86,000 clones, roughly nine tenths of which appear only once. The sequencing here drew on CD4+ or CD8+ T cells sorted from blood, taken in a trial of the OX40 agonist ivuxolimab. The receptors were gathered from an adult with an advanced solid tumor such as melanoma, head and neck, liver or kidney cancer. Each CDR3 is given with its conserved first and last residue. Fields, in order: V gene, clone size, D gene, CDR3 length, J gene, CDR3 protein, CDR3 DNA. The D gene is left open where the match is weak. Only part of the rows carry a size: once, few, many, or a class if the clone is expanded.

V: TRBV6-1; size: .; D: .; length: 10; J: TRBJ2-1; CDR3: CASIKRGEFF; DNA: TGTGCCAGCATCAAGAGGGGGGAGTTCTTC
V: TRBV9; size: .; D: TRBD2; length: 16; J: TRBJ2-5; CDR3: CASSGRLAGDRETQYF; DNA: TGTGCCAGCAGCGGAAGACTAGCGGGAGACCGAGAGACCCAGTACTTC
V: TRBV7-9; size: once; D: .; length: 17; J: TRBJ2-1; CDR3: CASSLITRIPRYNEQFF; DNA: TGTGCCAGCAGCTTAATTACCCGGATCCCGAGGTACAATGAGCAGTTCTTC
V: TRBV27; size: .; D: TRBD2; length: 15; J: TRBJ2-3; CDR3: CASSSISGTPDTQYF; DNA: TGTGCCAGCAGTTCGATTAGCGGGACCCCAGATACGCAGTATTTT
V: TRBV18; size: .; D: .; length: 14; J: TRBJ2-5; CDR3: CASSPRRPAETQYF; DNA: TGTGCCAGCTCACCAAGGAGGCCAGCAGAGACCCAGTACTTC
V: TRBV6-5; size: many; D: .; length: 13; J: TRBJ1-5; CDR3: CASTANSHQPQHF; DNA: TGTGCCAGCACTGCCAATTCCCATCAGCCCCAGCATTTT
V: TRBV7-8; size: .; D: TRBD1; length: 15; J: TRBJ2-2; CDR3: CASSLSRTGEGELFF; DNA: TGTGCCAGCAGCTTATCCCGGACAGGGGAAGGGGAGCTGTTTTTT
V: TRBV29-1; size: .; D: .; length: 15; J: TRBJ2-3; CDR3: CSVGVVAEITDTQYF; DNA: TGCAGCGTTGGGGTCGTAGCGGAGATCACAGATACGCAGTATTTT
V: TRBV14; size: .; D: TRBD2; length: 20; J: TRBJ2-1; CDR3: CASSQDGLAGGPMVSNEQFF; DNA: TGTGCCAGCAGCCAAGACGGACTAGCGGGAGGGCCGATGGTGAGCAATGAGCAGTTCTTC
V: TRBV19; size: .; D: TRBD2; length: 18; J: TRBJ2-1; CDR3: CASSIGELAGGLYNEQFF; DNA: TGTGCCAGTAGTATCGGGGAACTAGCGGGAGGCCTGTACAATGAGCAGTTCTTC
V: TRBV4-1; size: .; D: .; length: 13; J: TRBJ1-1; CDR3: CASSQEYSSEAFF; DNA: TGCGCCAGCAGCCAAGAGTATAGCAGTGAAGCTTTCTTT
V: TRBV30; size: .; D: .; length: 13; J: TRBJ2-5; CDR3: CAWSFRGQETQYF; DNA: TGTGCCTGGAGTTTCCGGGGGCAAGAGACCCAGTACTTC
V: TRBV10-3; size: .; D: TRBD1; length: 17; J: TRBJ1-2; CDR3: CAILSRTGTATNYGYTF; DNA: TGTGCCATCCTTTCCAGGACCGGGACAGCAACTAACTATGGCTACACCTTC
V: TRBV30; size: .; D: .; length: 12; J: TRBJ2-7; CDR3: CAWRGGGEEQYF; DNA: TGTGCCTGGAGGGGAGGGGGCGAGGAGCAGTACTTC
V: TRBV4-1; size: .; D: TRBD2; length: 16; J: TRBJ2-1; CDR3: CASSPGGAGAFNEQFF; DNA: TGCGCCAGCAGCCCCGGGGGAGCGGGAGCGTTCAATGAGCAGTTCTTC
V: TRBV6-1; size: .; D: .; length: 13; J: TRBJ2-7; CDR3: CASSVGDNTEQYF; DNA: TGTGCCAGCAGTGTAGGAGACAACACCGAGCAGTACTTC
V: TRBV11-3; size: .; D: .; length: 15; J: TRBJ1-3; CDR3: CASSSGTGLLRAIYF; DNA: TGTGCCAGCAGCTCCGGGACCGGGCTATTAAGGGCCATATATTTT
V: TRBV7-9; size: .; D: .; length: 14; J: TRBJ2-3; CDR3: CASSFYEGRDTQYF; DNA: TGTGCCAGCAGCTTCTACGAGGGCAGAGATACGCAGTATTTT
V: TRBV2; size: .; D: TRBD1; length: 14; J: TRBJ2-2; CDR3: CASSADRGRGELFF; DNA: TGTGCCAGCAGTGCGGACAGGGGGCGAGGGGAGCTGTTTTTT
V: TRBV27; size: .; D: .; length: 14; J: TRBJ2-2; CDR3: CASSLRDNTGELFF; DNA: TGTGCCAGCAGTTTACGCGACAATACCGGGGAGCTGTTTTTT
V: TRBV9; size: .; D: TRBD2; length: 15; J: TRBJ2-1; CDR3: CASTSGRAVYNEQFF; DNA: TGTGCCAGCACTAGCGGGAGGGCCGTCTACAATGAGCAGTTCTTC
V: TRBV7-3; size: .; D: TRBD2; length: 15; J: TRBJ2-1; CDR3: CASREEGGYANEQFF; DNA: TGTGCCAGCCGGGAGGAGGGCGGCTATGCCAATGAGCAGTTCTTC
V: TRBV10-3; size: .; D: TRBD1; length: 12; J: TRBJ2-7; CDR3: CAISESTGEQYF; DNA: TGTGCCATCAGTGAGTCGACAGGGGAGCAGTACTTC
V: TRBV1; size: .; D: .; length: 16; J: TRBJ2-1; CDR3: CTSSQANESAYNEQFF; DNA: TGCACCAGCAGCCAAGCCAACGAGTCGGCTTACAATGAGCAGTTCTTC
V: TRBV5-1; size: .; D: TRBD2; length: 17; J: TRBJ2-7; CDR3: CASSLGLAGGPSYEQYF; DNA: TGCGCCAGCAGCCTGGGACTAGCGGGAGGGCCGTCCTACGAGCAGTACTTC
V: TRBV30; size: few; D: TRBD1; length: 19; J: TRBJ1-2; CDR3: CAWSPRGRGRGGANYGYTF; DNA: TGTGCCTGGAGTCCCCGGGGCAGGGGGCGCGGGGGAGCTAACTATGGCTACACCTTC
V: TRBV7-9; size: .; D: .; length: 16; J: TRBJ1-4; CDR3: CASQYSGSSTNEKLFF; DNA: TGTGCCAGCCAATATTCCGGTAGTTCAACTAATGAAAAACTGTTTTTT
V: TRBV18; size: .; D: .; length: 16; J: TRBJ1-1; CDR3: CASSPLQAAGGTEAFF; DNA: TGTGCCAGCTCACCGCTACAGGCCGCCGGAGGAACTGAAGCTTTCTTT
V: TRBV5-5; size: .; D: .; length: 14; J: TRBJ1-2; CDR3: CASSLWGTQGGYTF; DNA: TGTGCCAGCAGCTTGTGGGGGACACAGGGTGGCTACACCTTC
V: TRBV5-5; size: .; D: .; length: 13; J: TRBJ1-2; CDR3: CASSLSSVYGYTF; DNA: TGTGCCAGCAGCTTGAGCTCAGTCTATGGCTACACCTTC
V: TRBV6-1; size: .; D: TRBD2; length: 17; J: TRBJ2-1; CDR3: CASSDIDALAGLSEQFF; DNA: TGTGCCAGCAGTGACATCGATGCCCTAGCGGGCCTTTCTGAGCAGTTCTTC
V: TRBV7-8; size: .; D: .; length: 17; J: TRBJ2-3; CDR3: CASSFDFGAASADTQYF; DNA: TGTGCCAGCAGCTTTGATTTTGGCGCGGCCTCCGCAGATACGCAGTATTTT
V: TRBV2; size: once; D: .; length: 15; J: TRBJ1-2; CDR3: CASRDRGQHMYGYTF; DNA: TGTGCCAGCAGAGACCGCGGGCAACATATGTACGGCTACACCTTC
V: TRBV30; size: .; D: TRBD1; length: 13; J: TRBJ1-6; CDR3: CAWNRGPNSPLHF; DNA: TGTGCCTGGAACAGGGGGCCGAATTCACCCCTCCACTTT
V: TRBV9; size: .; D: TRBD2; length: 14; J: TRBJ2-7; CDR3: CASSVDGGTSEQYF; DNA: TGTGCCAGCAGCGTAGATGGTGGGACTAGCGAGCAGTACTTC
V: TRBV27; size: .; D: .; length: 13; J: TRBJ2-3; CDR3: CASTEKRTDTQYF; DNA: TGTGCCAGCACCGAGAAACGCACAGATACGCAGTATTTT
V: TRBV5-6; size: .; D: TRBD2; length: 14; J: TRBJ2-7; CDR3: CASSHSGLVYEQYF; DNA: TGTGCCAGCAGCCACTCGGGACTAGTCTACGAGCAGTACTTC
V: TRBV20-1; size: .; D: .; length: 11; J: TRBJ2-1; CDR3: CSASLVNEQFF; DNA: TGCAGTGCTTCACTAGTAAATGAGCAGTTCTTC
V: TRBV2; size: .; D: .; length: 12; J: TRBJ2-7; CDR3: CASGDNSYEQYF; DNA: TGTGCCAGTGGGGACAACTCCTACGAGCAGTACTTC
V: TRBV27; size: .; D: .; length: 12; J: TRBJ1-5; CDR3: CASSLTGQPQHF; DNA: TGTGCCAGCAGTTTGACGGGTCAGCCCCAGCATTTT
V: TRBV11-2; size: .; D: TRBD1; length: 13; J: TRBJ1-1; CDR3: CASSLGDRGEAFF; DNA: TGTGCCAGCAGCTTAGGGGACAGGGGTGAAGCTTTCTTT
V: TRBV7-3; size: .; D: .; length: 9; J: TRBJ1-5; CDR3: CASNQPQHF; DNA: TGTGCCAGCAATCAGCCCCAGCATTTT
V: TRBV27; size: .; D: .; length: 13; J: TRBJ2-1; CDR3: CASSFQGWNEQFF; DNA: TGTGCCAGCAGTTTCCAGGGCTGGAATGAGCAGTTCTTC
V: TRBV5-1; size: .; D: TRBD1; length: 15; J: TRBJ1-3; CDR3: CASRDREAPGNTIYF; DNA: TGCGCCAGCAGGGACAGGGAAGCCCCTGGAAACACCATATATTTT
V: TRBV29-1; size: .; D: .; length: 13; J: TRBJ2-7; CDR3: CSVRLATTYEQYF; DNA: TGCAGCGTTCGGTTGGCAACTACCTACGAGCAGTACTTC
V: TRBV6-5; size: .; D: .; length: 13; J: TRBJ1-5; CDR3: CASSYSNTQPQHF; DNA: TGTGCCAGCAGTTACTCGAATACCCAGCCCCAGCATTTT
V: TRBV9; size: .; D: .; length: 16; J: TRBJ1-1; CDR3: CASSRVFGGEGTEAFF; DNA: TGTGCCAGCAGCCGCGTATTCGGGGGCGAGGGCACTGAAGCTTTCTTT
V: TRBV6-6; size: .; D: .; length: 13; J: TRBJ1-1; CDR3: CASSSLRIGEAFF; DNA: TGTGCCAGCAGTTCCCTTCGTATCGGTGAAGCTTTCTTT
V: TRBV30; size: once; D: .; length: 16; J: TRBJ2-2; CDR3: CAWSAPGAFHTGELFF; DNA: TGTGCCTGGAGTGCACCGGGGGCGTTTCACACCGGGGAGCTGTTTTTT
V: TRBV7-9; size: once; D: .; length: 14; J: TRBJ1-1; CDR3: CASSLATSETEAFF; DNA: TGTGCCAGCAGCTTAGCGACCTCGGAGACTGAAGCTTTCTTT